This T cell receptor beta chain was profiled in a study of blood T cells in healthy people across ages. Using a J-beta primer mix together with a sample-barcoded 5' primer, a second PCR was run for about 6 to 12 cycles. MiXCR, run by TCRdb on the 5' RACE reads, gives a single entry per CDR3 protein. The sample holds about 590,000 distinct CDR3 sequences; about 30% are singletons and the top ten take less than 20%. This CDR3 contains 14 residues. The germline gives CDR1 DFQATT, CDR2 SNEGSKA (reference sequence). V shed 6 bases and J shed 0 bases, with 12 bases lying between them. There are many counts of this clonotype.

The genes are TRBV20-1 and TRBJ2-1, with D perhaps TRBD2 (6 bases). The sequence was obtained from a woman over 75 in good health. The sample was blood. CDR3 nucleotides: TGCAGTGCCCCCGGGGAGGACTCCTACAATGAGCAGTTCTTC. Protein product: CSAPGEDSYNEQFF.